The next 24 T cell receptor beta chains were all read from a single sample in a study of shared clonotypes between healthy human individuals. Assay: immunoSEQ multiplex PCR; the TCRdb copy retains only in-frame clones and omits some. The sample lists about 480,000 clones, almost 80% seen once, with under 15% in the top ten. Sequenced sample: PBMCs. The receptors shown here come from a woman aged 40 to 50 in good health. Some clones in this sample may be carry-over from other donors' samples.

This clone was detected only a few times. The rearrangement links TRBV7-8 to TRBJ2-1; the match to TRBD2 covers 12 bases. After removal of 1 base from V and 8 bases from J, the junction contained 12 bases not matched to a gene. The germline V gene encodes CDR1 SGHVS and CDR2 FQNEAQ. This CDR3 is 18 amino acids long. The CDR3 DNA is TGTGCCAGCAGCTTAGAGGCCCGGACTAGCGGGATTCGGGATGAGCAGTTCTTC. Residues: CASSLEARTSGIRDEQFF.

This clone was found a few times. The chain has TRBV10-3 and TRBJ2-2; 10 bases are shared with TRBD1. CDR1 is ENHRY, CDR2 SYGVKD, per germline. The CDR3 length is 16 residues. V lost 7 bases, J lost 1 base, and 6 bases stayed unmatched. The CDR3 DNA follows: TGTGCCATCACCGCTTGGGACAGGGGGAACACCGGGGAGCTGTTTTTT. Protein sequence: CAITAWDRGNTGELFF.

The chain recombines TRBV4-1 with TRBJ1-3; D uncertain. The CDR3 loop spans 14 amino acids. Trimming pared 4 bases from V and 2 bases from J, leaving 9 bases between. CDR1 MGHRA and CDR2 YSYEKL come from the germline V gene. CDR3 sequence: CASSRLGTGNTIYF. The CDR3 region has the DNA TGCGCCAGCAGCCGCCTAGGTACTGGAAACACCATATATTTT.

In the case of this clone: Different DNA sequences within this sample yield the same CDR3. Here the CDR3 reads CASSLGPNNEQFF. As DNA, the CDR3 is TGCGCCAGCAGTCTGGGACCAAACAATGAGCAGTTCTTC. J is TRBJ2-1 and V is TRBV5-1; D assignment may be TRBD1 or TRBD2 (5 bases each). This CDR3 comprises 13 residues. CDR1 is SGHRS, CDR2 YFSETQ, per germline. With 5 bases removed from V and 5 bases from J, the gap between germline ends came to 11 bases.

This chain connects TRBV6-5 to TRBJ2-7; 8 nucleotides match TRBD2. Germline V gene data show CDR1 as MNHEY and CDR2 as SVGAGI. J gave up 5 bases and V 4 bases, and 7 bases lay outside the gene matches. The CDR3 is 14 amino acids. In DNA, the CDR3 is TGTGCCAGCAGTTCTCCCGGGAGGGCCGACGAGCAGTACTTC. Translation: CASSSPGRADEQYF.

J is TRBJ1-1 and V is TRBV6-1; 10 nucleotides line up with TRBD1. Looked up from germline, CDR1 is MNHNS and CDR2 is SASEGT. The CDR3 length is 13 residues. Trimming cost V 6 bases and J 7 bases; bases outside gene matches: 5. CDR3 in amino acids: CASRTGGGFEAFF. DNA for the CDR3: TGTGCCAGCAGGACAGGGGGCGGGTTTGAAGCTTTCTTT.

This clone has a handful of counts. This sequence joins TRBV7-9 and TRBJ1-3; the D is unclear. The germline V and J ends were trimmed by 4 bases and 0 bases, with 4 bases remaining between them. There are 13 residues in the CDR3. Germline V CDR1 and CDR2: SEHNR, FQNEAQ (reference sequence). This chain's CDR3 is CASSWGSGNTIYF. CDR3 DNA sequence: TGTGCCAGCAGCTGGGGCTCTGGAAACACCATATATTTT.

The V call is TRBV7-8, the J call TRBJ2-3; the match to TRBD2 covers 11 bases. CDR3 length equals 18 residues. The V gene end was trimmed by 4 bases and the J gene end by 5 bases; junction bases not matched to a gene: 14. CDR1 SGHVS and CDR2 FQNEAQ come from the germline V gene. The CDR3 region is CASSSVLAGGKVGDTQYF. The DNA of the CDR3 is TGTGCCAGCAGCTCTGTTCTAGCGGGAGGAAAAGTAGGAGATACGCAGTATTTT.

The chain carries TRBV9 and TRBJ1-1; D possibly corresponds to TRBD1 (6 bases). V was clipped by 4 bases and J by 4 bases, with 11 bases between them. CDR1 is SGDLS, CDR2 YYNGEE, per germline. The CDR3 has 13 residues. The CDR3 DNA reads TGTGCCAGCAGCCCGAGGGGGGTCACTGAAGCTTTCTTT. It yields the protein CASSPRGVTEAFF.

The chain uses TRBV18 and TRBJ1-3, with 8 bases fitting TRBD1. Germline CDR1 reads KGHSH; CDR2 reads LQKENI. This CDR3 spans 15 amino acids. V was clipped by 3 bases and J by 0 bases; unmatched bases: 1. Here the CDR3 reads CASSPGTGSGNTIYF. As DNA, the CDR3 is TGTGCCAGCTCACCCGGGACAGGCTCTGGAAACACCATATATTTT.

The gene calls are TRBV7-9 and TRBJ1-4; no firm D call. There are 15 residues in the CDR3. The V end was cut by 2 bases, the J end by 5 bases, with 12 bases between. Germline V gene sequence: CDR1 SEHNR, CDR2 FQNEAQ (reference sequence). Here the CDR3 reads CASSLRVFRNEKLFF. The DNA for the CDR3 is TGTGCCAGCAGCTTAAGGGTCTTCAGGAATGAAAAACTGTTTTTT. The complete variable domain, with remaining parts taken from reference TRBV7-9 and TRBJ1-4, reads DTGVSQNPRHKITKRGQNVTFRCDPISEHNRLYWYRQTLGQGPEFLTYFQNEAQLEKSRLLSDRFSAERPKGSFSTLEIQRTEQGDSAMYLCASSLRVFRNEKLFFGSGTQLSVL.

This sequence joins TRBV5-6 and TRBJ2-3; tentative D call: TRBD1 (5 bases). V was shortened by 1 base and J by 3 bases, with 12 bases between the two germline ends. CDR3 length equals 15 residues. Looked up from germline, CDR1 is SGHDT and CDR2 is YYEEEE. The CDR3 is CASSLRGISTDTQYF. CDR3 coding DNA: TGTGCCAGCAGCTTGAGGGGAATAAGTACAGATACGCAGTATTTT.

Worth noting for this clone: An end of the junction differs from the germline gene, which may be a read error. The CDR3 reads CASTQDGTLKGGTEAFF. The CDR3 DNA is TGTGCCAGCACCCAAGATGGGACACTCAAAGGAGGCACTGAAGCTTTCTTT. The rearrangement uses TRBV4-2 and TRBJ1-1; TRBD1 is a possible D gene (6 bases). The CDR3 is 17 amino acids. The germline gives CDR1 LGHNA, CDR2 YNFKEQ.

The J gene is TRBJ2-1, the V gene TRBV11-3; 7 bases map to TRBD1. This CDR3 has 13 residues. V gave up 5 bases and J gave up 8 bases; unmatched junction bases: 6. CDR1 is SGHNT and CDR2 is YENEEA in the germline V gene. The CDR3 DNA sequence: TGTGCCAGCAGCACCAGGGGGTGGGATGAGCAGTTCTTC. It encodes CASSTRGWDEQFF.

V usage is TRBV4-2 and J usage is TRBJ2-7, with D tentatively TRBD1 (5 bases). V was clipped by 3 bases and J by 5 bases, with 11 bases between them. In germline, CDR1 is LGHNA, CDR2 YNFKEQ. This CDR3 has 13 amino acids. CDR3 sequence reads: CASSQLGVDEQYF. CDR3 bases: TGTGCCAGCAGCCAGCTAGGGGTCGACGAGCAGTACTTC.

J is TRBJ2-1 and V is TRBV7-9, with TRBD2 identical over 12 bases. Germline V gene sequence: CDR1 SEHNR, CDR2 FQNEAQ (reference sequence). V lost 0 bases, J lost 5 bases, and 5 bases stayed unmatched. This CDR3 contains 17 residues. In DNA, the CDR3 is TGTGCCAGCAGCTTAGCTACACTAGCGGGAGGCAACAATGAGCAGTTCTTC. This gives the protein CASSLATLAGGNNEQFF.

CDR3 region: CATTSGLNGGGTEAFF. The CDR3 DNA is TGTGCCACCACCTCGGGCCTCAATGGAGGGGGCACTGAAGCTTTCTTT. The rearrangement links TRBV15 to TRBJ1-1, with a tentative D call TRBD1 (6 bases). Germline V gives CDR1 LNHNV, CDR2 YYDKDF (reference sequence). Trimming took off 7 bases at V and 4 bases at J, with 22 bases between the two ends. This CDR3 has 16 amino acids.

The V call is TRBV7-3, the J call TRBJ2-3; unclear D gene. Germline V gene data show CDR1 as SGHTA and CDR2 as FQGTGA. Trimming removed 5 bases from V and 9 bases from J, with 15 bases in between. The CDR3 has 13 amino acids. CDR3: CASSPGRADTQYF. As DNA, the CDR3 is TGTGCCAGCAGCCCTGGTCGGGCCGACACGCAGTATTTT.

The rearrangement links TRBV5-1 to TRBJ1-6; D unresolved. The CDR3 is 14 amino acids. The V gene lost 0 bases and the J gene lost 10 bases, with 11 bases spanning the gap. Germline V gene lookup returns CDR1 SGHRS and CDR2 YFSETQ. This CDR3 is CASSLERAYSPLHF. The CDR3, as DNA: TGCGCCAGCAGCTTGGAAAGGGCGTACTCACCCCTCCACTTT.

About this clone itself: Other nucleotide sequences in the sample specify the same CDR3. V and J are TRBV18 and TRBJ1-2, with D maybe TRBD1 (5 bases). Germline CDR1 is KGHSH and CDR2 is LQKENI. The CDR3 totals 13 residues. The V end lost 2 bases, the J end lost 1 base, and 5 bases lay between the germline ends. The chain's CDR3 is CASSPGGNYGYTF. The CDR3 coding sequence is TGTGCCAGCTCACCAGGGGGTAACTATGGCTACACCTTC.

CDR3: CASSRQPVGHNEQFF. The CDR3 DNA reads as TGTGCCAGCAGCCGCCAGCCGGTAGGGCACAATGAGCAGTTCTTC. The V call is TRBV11-2, the J call TRBJ2-1, with D hard to call. The ends were cut back, 5 bases at V and 5 bases at J, with 16 bases in the middle. Germline loops: CDR1 SGHAT, CDR2 FQNNGV. The CDR3 loop spans 15 amino acids.

This clone was recorded many times. The V gene is TRBV15, the J gene TRBJ1-1, with 8 nucleotides matching TRBD1. Germline trimming cut 3 bases from V and 4 bases from J; bases unmatched to any gene: 1. Germline V lookup: CDR1 LNHNV, CDR2 YYDKDF (reference sequence). The CDR3 has 13 amino acids. This CDR3 is CATSRTGATEAFF. The CDR3 nucleotides are TGTGCCACCAGCAGGACAGGGGCCACTGAAGCTTTCTTT.

This clone has a single count. This chain uses TRBV18 with TRBJ1-6; 7 bases are shared with TRBD1. This CDR3 region has 15 residues. CDR1 is KGHSH and CDR2 is LQKENI in the germline V gene. V lost 1 base and J lost 7; bases outside the gene matches: 4. In nucleotides, the CDR3 is TGTGCCAGCTCACCACGGGGACAGCTAAATTCACCCCTCCACTTT. Protein product: CASSPRGQLNSPLHF.

The chain combines TRBV29-1 with TRBJ1-2; D remains unclear. This CDR3 spans 11 amino acids. Germline CDR1 is SQVTM and CDR2 is ANQGSEA. The V end lost 7 bases, the J end lost 6 bases, and 12 bases lay between the germline ends. CDR3 coding DNA: TGCAGCGCCGACCGGGGTCATGGCTACACCTTC. Protein product: CSADRGHGYTF. Full variable domain (missing parts from reference TRBV29-1 and TRBJ1-2): SAVISQKPSRDICQRGTSLTIQCQVDSQVTMMFWYRQQPGQSLTLIATANQGSEATYESGFVIDKFPISRPNLTFSTLTVSNMSPEDSSIYLCSADRGHGYTFGSGTRLTVV.